This T cell receptor beta chain was recorded in a study of Ad26.COV2.S vaccination and SARS-CoV-2 variants. Study context: COV1001, an Ad26.COV2.S trial, supplied this vaccine-arm donor. Into the muscle, Ad26.COV2.S was dosed once or twice, 56 days apart.

Profiling relied on immunoSEQ multiplex PCR, and the TCRdb table lists in-frame clones only, not all of them. Altogether about 350,000 clones are present, 80% to 90% being singletons, with the ten largest covering roughly a tenth. Sample treatment: around 19 received Ad26.COV2.S at low or high dose, single or two shots; about 5 received placebo; per-sample allocation not given. Material that was analyzed had been drawn on day 63 after the first vaccine or placebo injection. It was an adult aged 18-55 years in Boston who was the donor. CDR3 length: 14 residues. Germline assignment: CDR1 SGHVS and CDR2 FQNEAQ. V was cut by 1 base and J by 7 bases, with 10 bases left in between.

V and J are TRBV7-8 and TRBJ1-4, with D possibly TRBD1 on 6 matching bases. The material was peripheral blood, obtained in a trial of Ad26.COV2.S vaccine versus placebo. This receptor was obtained from a person aged 18-60 years who received the Ad26.COV2.S COVID-19 vaccine or a placebo. CDR3 in amino acids: CASSLGGLGEKLFF. CDR3 in DNA: TGTGCCAGCAGCTTAGGGGGGCTAGGTGAAAAACTGTTTTTT.